This TCR beta chain was found in a study of shared clonotypes between healthy human individuals (dated by TCRdb to the early 2020s). Background for the entire study: The cohort comprised two women and a few men aged 18 to 49 years. For each donor, three plates each were used for CD4 naive and CD4 memory, two plates were used for CD8 naive, and one plate was used for CD8 memory. The study deeply sequenced blood TCR repertoires of about 5 healthy adults to estimate repertoire size and the extent of clonotype sharing between individuals. To increase sequencing depth and limit assay-specific biases, different laboratories used diverse techniques to prepare libraries and sequence TCR repertoires. Per donor, leukapheresis produced somewhere between about 0.94 and 9.5 billion PBMCs. Broad study findings and their caveats: Because the study included a small number of donors, the genetic and exposure-history diversity represented was limited. Compared with non-shared clonotypes, the clonotypes found in all four sorted-subset donors had higher generation probabilities. Sampling was restricted to blood, and TCR repertoires in tissue are likely to differ from TCR repertoires in blood. Pairwise subsampling indicated that sequencing depth was expected to affect the degree of clonotype sharing among donors. When a handful of donors were compared, the shared fraction of clonotypes was roughly 4.8% for naive CD4, 3% to 4% for naive CD8, 2.3% for memory CD4, and 0.4% for memory CD8. Incomplete sequencing was indicated by rarefaction of sorted-subset datasets, despite the large sequencing depth. Larger estimated clonotype richness was generally found for naive subsets than for memory subsets.

TCR CDR3 regions were amplified from genomic DNA by multiplex PCR using the deep immunoSEQ assay. Extracted genomic DNA from each cell subset was distributed evenly across all wells of several immunoSEQ 96-well plates, and each plate was treated as a replicate. For sorted subsets, about 200 ng genomic DNA, equal to approximately 30,000 T cell genomes, was loaded into each replicate PCR. The purified libraries were quantified using a Qubit 3.0 fluorometer, sized with a Bioanalyzer 2100, and then quantified again using the KAPA Library Quantification kit. Every immunoSEQ 96-well plate was sequenced on a dedicated single-read 150-cycle Illumina NextSeq 550 flow cell. The original pipeline was this. Because the immunoSEQ output held only junctional sequences and lacked quality scores, the filtering could not match the filtering applied to full-length reads. Sequences were annotated with PyIR, a Python wrapper for IgBLAST v1.9, and V/J genes and CDR3 were assigned using IMGT germline references. Any read was removed if the V/J assignment was weak (E-value above 1e-6), the CDR3 was missing, or the read contained stop codons, out-of-frame junctions, or ambiguous translated residues. V3J clonotypes were defined by identical inferred V gene, J gene, and CDR3 amino acid sequence. The percentage overlap between two repertoires was calculated by dividing the number of shared unique clonotypes by the size of the smaller repertoire. RTK rarefaction, the Chao1 estimator, and Recon v2.1 estimates of unobserved clonotypes were used to assess repertoire richness. Generation probabilities were computed with OLGA for all TCRbeta clonotypes obtained by the gDNA method from a handful of donors. The table comes from immuneACCESS by way of TCRdb, which keeps in-frame sequences with V and J called. Part of the clones is missing from these tables; in studies checked, under half for an unresolved V gene and the rest for unknown reasons. That table furnishes V, J and clone size, whereas the DNA furnished D and trimming. This sample has about 800,000 clones in its table, and 90% to 98% of those were observed once. Over 0.2% of the sample is in the top ten clones.

CD8 naive samples consisted of CD45RO-negative cells that were positively selected for CCR7, yielding a CD45RA+CCR7+ population without TemRA cells. Donors were healthy HIV-negative adults with no recently reported acute infections or vaccinations. Only Caucasian adults living in Nashville, Tennessee, USA were represented among the donors. Blood was collected by leukapheresis, and PBMCs were isolated by Ficoll-Histopaque density gradient centrifugation and then cryopreserved in liquid nitrogen vapor phase. Analytical flow cytometry was used to check the purity and quantity of each magnetically sorted T cell population. From each sorted fraction, genomic DNA was isolated and quantified by UV absorbance on a Nanodrop 2000c. In this sample, this clone turned up once. It lacks a known antigen. Per-nucleotide qualities are absent, and no much larger clonotype sits a single base away. V is cut by 6 bases and J by 0 bases, and the space between the germline ends is 8 bases. Sequences MNHEY (CDR1) and SVGAGI (CDR2) are obtained from the germline V gene. There are 14 amino acids in the CDR3, from cysteine to phenylalanine inclusive. Only the CDR3 region is kept as DNA, spanning 42 bases read in frame from base 1.

The sequence derives from a man aged 30 to 45 in good health. The chain links TRBV6-5 with TRBJ1-4, and the D gene may be TRBD1, 5 bases matching. The sample was naive CD8+ T cells sorted from blood. Sample cell subset or site, as interpreted from the label and publication: CD45RA+CCR7+. The sequenced DNA is TGTGCCAGCAGCGACAGTGCAACTAATGAAAAACTGTTTTTT. Its coded protein is CASSDSATNEKLFF.